The 13 T cell receptor beta chains below were found in one sample sequenced in a study of cytomegalovirus exposure and HLA in healthy donors. With 60 Vbeta and 13 Jbeta primers, the PCR was carried out. Measured with immunoSEQ multiplex PCR; TCRdb has only the in-frame clones, and not every one. The sample lists about 96,000 clones, 60% to 75% occurring once. Sequencing used PBMCs. The receptor source for this set is a woman aged 65 to 85 in good health and CMV-seropositive.

Worth noting for this clone: The junction shows a germline mismatch at one end, possibly a read error. This chain connects TRBV19 to TRBJ1-2; 8 nucleotides align to TRBD1. CDR3 length: 14 amino acids. The germline V gene encodes CDR1 LNHDA and CDR2 SQIVND (reference sequence). CDR3 DNA: TGTGCCGGTAGTATAGGAGAGCGGACAGGGGGCTACACCTTC. Protein: CAGSIGERTGGYTF.

The rearrangement joins TRBV12-1 to TRBJ2-7; the table's D call, TRBD2, was not checked against the DNA. TRBV12-1 is labeled a pseudogene. CDR3 size: 15 residues. Here the CDR3 reads CASSFAGRGSYEQYF. The CDR3 nucleotides are TGTGCCAGCAGCTTTGCCGGGAGGGGTTCCTACGAGCAGTACTTC.

This clone appeared a few times. V usage is TRBV4-2 and J usage is TRBJ1-5; D possibly corresponds to TRBD1 (5 bases). The CDR3 is made up of 15 amino acids. The germline gives CDR1 LGHNA, CDR2 YNFKEQ. V lost 0 bases and J 7 bases, leaving 13 bases between the germline ends. This CDR3 reads CASSQDGQGIQPQHF. CDR3 bases: TGTGCCAGCAGCCAAGACGGGCAGGGAATCCAGCCCCAGCATTTT.

V is TRBV10-3 and J is TRBJ2-2, with TRBD2 as a possible D gene (5 bases). This CDR3 is built from 16 residues. CDR1 is ENHRY, CDR2 SYGVKD, per germline. V was pared by 2 bases and J by 1 base, with 11 bases between. The CDR3 is CAISEKRWGNTGELFF. CDR3 DNA sequence: TGTGCCATCAGTGAGAAGCGGTGGGGGAACACCGGGGAGCTGTTTTTT.

The genes are TRBV6-1 and TRBJ2-1; D not certain. Germline values: CDR1 MNHNS, CDR2 SASEGT. The CDR3 extends over 11 amino acids. The V end lost 6 bases, the J end lost 2 bases, and 2 bases lay between the germline ends. The CDR3 DNA sequence: TGTGCCAGCAGCGCCTACAATGAGCAGTTCTTC. It encodes CASSAYNEQFF.

This sequence joins TRBV19 and TRBJ2-5; D is perhaps TRBD1 (6 bases). The CDR3 is made up of 14 amino acids. The V and J ends lost 7 bases and 1 base respectively, with 13 bases between them. Germline lookup yields CDR1 LNHDA and CDR2 SQIVND (reference sequence). CDR3 nucleotides: TGTGCCAGTAACCCGGACAGAGGCCAAGAGACCCAGTACTTC. It specifies CASNPDRGQETQYF.

V usage is TRBV7-2 and J usage is TRBJ1-1; TRBD1 matches at 8 bases. CDR1 and CDR2 from the germline V gene are SGHTA and FQGNSA. The CDR3 totals 17 residues. With V trimmed by 1 base and J by 3 bases, 10 bases remained unmatched. Written as DNA, the CDR3 is TGTGCCAGCAGCTTAGGGGGACAGGCACGGTCGCACACTGAAGCTTTCTTT. This encodes CASSLGGQARSHTEAFF. Using reference TRBV7-2 and TRBJ1-1 for the parts outside the CDR3, the full variable domain is GAGVSQSPSNKVTEKGKDVELRCDPISGHTALYWYRQSLGQGLEFLIYFQGNSAPDKSGLPSDRFSAERTGGSVSTLTIQRTQQEDSAVYLCASSLGGQARSHTEAFFGQGTRLTVV.

The rearrangement links TRBV5-1 to TRBJ2-1; 10 nucleotides align to TRBD2. The V gene's germline CDR1 is SGHRS and CDR2 YFSETQ. Losses at the gene ends were 7 bases for V and 3 bases for J; bases not matched to a gene: 4. This CDR3 contains 14 residues. CDR3: CASGTSGVYNEQFF. Here the CDR3 DNA reads TGCGCCAGCGGAACTAGCGGGGTCTACAATGAGCAGTTCTTC. Full variable domain (rest looked up from reference TRBV5-1 and TRBJ2-1): KAGVTQTPRYLIKTRGQQVTLSCSPISGHRSVSWYQQTPGQGLQFLFEYFSETQRNKGNFPGRFSGRQFSNSRSEMNVSTLELGDSALYLCASGTSGVYNEQFFGPGTRLTVL.

This clone was counted a few times. The J gene is TRBJ1-3, the V gene TRBV28; 7 bases align to TRBD1. Germline V CDR1 and CDR2: MDHEN, SYDVKM. The V gene end was trimmed by 5 bases and the J gene end by 0 bases; junction bases not matched to a gene: 7. The CDR3 is 16 amino acids. CDR3 residues: CASSHRTGRSGNTIYF. The CDR3 bases are TGTGCCAGCAGTCACCGGACAGGCCGCTCTGGAAACACCATATATTTT.

The chain recombines TRBV7-2 with TRBJ2-2; D is uncertain. The CDR3 loop spans 14 amino acids. Germline values: CDR1 SGHTA, CDR2 FQGNSA. Trimming cost V 1 base and J 6 bases, with 9 bases left between them. CDR3 nucleotide sequence: TGTGCCAGCAGCTTAGGAAGGAGATCCGGGGAGCTGTTTTTT. Translating gives CASSLGRRSGELFF. The full variable domain, in which reference TRBV7-2 and TRBJ2-2 provide the parts outside the CDR3, is GAGVSQSPSNKVTEKGKDVELRCDPISGHTALYWYRQSLGQGLEFLIYFQGNSAPDKSGLPSDRFSAERTGGSVSTLTIQRTQQEDSAVYLCASSLGRRSGELFFGEGSRLTVL.

The chain is built from TRBV7-3 and TRBJ1-2; possible D gene TRBD1, 5 bases. The germline V gene encodes CDR1 SGHTA and CDR2 FQGTGA. The CDR3 loop spans 15 amino acids. V was clipped by 4 bases and J by 4 bases, with 16 bases between them. The CDR3 coding sequence is TGTGCCAGCAGCTATAAACCACAGGAAATCTATGGCTACACCTTC. Protein sequence: CASSYKPQEIYGYTF.

This chain joins TRBV19 and TRBJ1-2; D unclear. Trimming pared 3 bases from V and 1 base from J, leaving 15 bases between. This CDR3 spans 16 amino acids. Germline CDR1 is LNHDA and CDR2 is SQIVND (reference sequence). CDR3 in amino acids: CASSILAGGYNYGYTF. CDR3 sequence (DNA): TGTGCCAGTAGTATCCTGGCCGGCGGCTATAACTATGGCTACACCTTC.

This clone was seen a handful of times. This chain connects TRBV7-8 to TRBJ1-5; D possibly corresponds to TRBD1 (6 bases). Trimming took off 1 base at V and 9 bases at J, with 16 bases between the two ends. Germline V gene lookup returns CDR1 SGHVS and CDR2 FQNEAQ. This CDR3 is built from 15 residues. The CDR3 is CASSLGTGWGRPQHF. DNA for the CDR3: TGTGCCAGCAGCTTAGGCACAGGGTGGGGGCGGCCCCAGCATTTT.